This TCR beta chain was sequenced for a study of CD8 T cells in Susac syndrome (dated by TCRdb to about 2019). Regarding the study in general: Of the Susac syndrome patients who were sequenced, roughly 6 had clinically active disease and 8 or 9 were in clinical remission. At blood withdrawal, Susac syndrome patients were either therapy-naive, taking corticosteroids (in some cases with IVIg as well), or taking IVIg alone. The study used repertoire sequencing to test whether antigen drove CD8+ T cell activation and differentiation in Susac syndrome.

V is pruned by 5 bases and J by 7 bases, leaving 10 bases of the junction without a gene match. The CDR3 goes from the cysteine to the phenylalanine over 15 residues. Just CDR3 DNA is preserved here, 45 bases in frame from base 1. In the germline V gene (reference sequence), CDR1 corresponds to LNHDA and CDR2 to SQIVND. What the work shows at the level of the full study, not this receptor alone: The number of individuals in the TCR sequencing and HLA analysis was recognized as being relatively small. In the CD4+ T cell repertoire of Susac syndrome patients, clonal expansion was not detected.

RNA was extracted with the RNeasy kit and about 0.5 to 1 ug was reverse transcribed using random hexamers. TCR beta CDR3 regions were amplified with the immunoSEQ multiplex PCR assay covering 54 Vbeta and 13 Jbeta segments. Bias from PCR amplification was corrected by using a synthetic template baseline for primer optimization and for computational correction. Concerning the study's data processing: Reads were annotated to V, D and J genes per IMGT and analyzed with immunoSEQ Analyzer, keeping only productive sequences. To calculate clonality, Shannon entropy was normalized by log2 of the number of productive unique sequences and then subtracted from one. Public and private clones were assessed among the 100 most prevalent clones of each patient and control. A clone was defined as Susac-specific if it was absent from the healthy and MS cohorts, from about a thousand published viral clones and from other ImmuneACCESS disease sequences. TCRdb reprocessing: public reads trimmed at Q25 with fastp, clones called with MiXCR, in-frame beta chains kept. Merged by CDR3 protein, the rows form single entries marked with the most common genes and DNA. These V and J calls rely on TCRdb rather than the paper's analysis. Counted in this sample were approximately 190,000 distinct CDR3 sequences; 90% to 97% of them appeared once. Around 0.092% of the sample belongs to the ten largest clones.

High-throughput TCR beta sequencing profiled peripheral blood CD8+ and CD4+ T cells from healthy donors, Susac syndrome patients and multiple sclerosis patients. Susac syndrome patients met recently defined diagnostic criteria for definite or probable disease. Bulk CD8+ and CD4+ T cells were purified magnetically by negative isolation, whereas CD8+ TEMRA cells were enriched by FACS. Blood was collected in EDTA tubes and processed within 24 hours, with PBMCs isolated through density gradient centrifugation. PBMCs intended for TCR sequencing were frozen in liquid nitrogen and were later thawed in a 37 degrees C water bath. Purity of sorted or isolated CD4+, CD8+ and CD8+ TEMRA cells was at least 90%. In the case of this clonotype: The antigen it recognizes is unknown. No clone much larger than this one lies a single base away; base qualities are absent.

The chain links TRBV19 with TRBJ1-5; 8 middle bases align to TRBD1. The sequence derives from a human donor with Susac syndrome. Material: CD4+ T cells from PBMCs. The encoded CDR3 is CASSPWTGKPQPQHF. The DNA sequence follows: TGTGCCAGTAGTCCCTGGACAGGGAAGCCCCAGCCCCAGCATTTT.